This section outlines one TCR beta chain sequence together with its context. The sample is drawn from a study of shared clonotypes between healthy human individuals. This CDR3 comprises 15 residues. In germline, CDR1 is MDHEN, CDR2 SYDVKM. Losses at the gene ends were 7 bases for V and 0 bases for J; bases not matched to a gene: 7. An even split of each subset's genomic DNA across several immunoSEQ plates was performed. Replicate PCRs were loaded with approximately 300 ng DNA from unsorted PBMC, approximately 31,000 T cell genomes. Unsorted PBMC DNA sequencing spanned ten immunoSEQ deep assay plates. The repertoire was sequenced with immunoSEQ multiplex PCR; TCRdb's copy has only in-frame clones and lacks some. The data contain roughly 490,000 clones, 79% of them seen just once; the ten biggest clones take up about an eighth.

The chain couples TRBV28 to TRBJ2-7; the match to TRBD2 covers 9 bases. Sequencing was performed on PBMCs. This TCR was recovered from a woman aged 40 to 49 in good health. Some clones in this sample may be carry-over from other donors' samples. The CDR3 reads CASIPSGASSYEQYF. CDR3 DNA sequence: TGTGCCAGCATCCCTAGCGGGGCAAGCTCCTACGAGCAGTACTTC.